The 22 T cell receptor beta chains listed next were all sequenced from one sample in a study of control samples from healthy donors and cancer patients. TCRdb keeps only in-frame clones here, not all; method: immunoSEQ multiplex PCR. The profile covers 120,000 or so clones, with about 90% appearing a single time and around 1.7% taken by the ten largest. The sequencing sample was made of blood. The receptors shown here come from a man between 18 and 29 years old in good health.

This clone was counted only a few times. The chain is built from TRBV6-4 and TRBJ2-1; no firm D call. V lost 2 bases, J lost 4 bases, and 12 bases lay in between. Germline V gene data show CDR1 as MRHNA and CDR2 as SNTAGT. CDR3 size: 15 residues. CDR3 in amino acids: CASSDGSSEYNEQFF. The DNA for the CDR3 is TGTGCCAGCAGTGACGGGTCTAGTGAGTACAATGAGCAGTTCTTC.

There are many counts of this clone. V is TRBV6-6 and J is TRBJ1-4; D is unresolved. Germline V gene sequence: CDR1 MNHNY, CDR2 SVGAGI (reference sequence). V was shortened by 6 bases and J by 7 bases, with 9 bases between the two germline ends. The CDR3 has 12 amino acids. The CDR3 DNA is TGTGCCAGCAGAATAAAAGGTGAAAAACTGTTTTTT. It is translated as CASRIKGEKLFF.

On this clone: A read error may produce the germline difference seen at one junction end. V usage is TRBV6-5 and J usage is TRBJ1-5, with D perhaps TRBD1 (5 bases). The CDR3 is 15 residues long. The germline gives CDR1 MNHEY, CDR2 SVGAGI. As DNA, the CDR3 is TGTGCCAGCAGTTACTCAGGACACACCAATCAGCCCCGGCATTTT. Translated, it gives CASSYSGHTNQPRHF.

Concerning this clone: Germline and junction disagree at one end, which may indicate a read error. CDR3 DNA sequence: TGTGTCAGTAGTGTGGGTCCTTCCCCTTCTTATGGCTACACCTTC. Protein product: CVSSVGPSPSYGYTF. This chain joins TRBV19 and TRBJ1-2; D not certain. The CDR3 is 15 amino acids. Germline-derived CDR1 and CDR2 are LNHDA and SQIVND (reference sequence).

The chain is built from TRBV2 and TRBJ2-7; D perhaps matches TRBD1 (5 bases). The CDR3 runs to 14 residues. Germline CDR1 SNHLY, CDR2 FYNNEI. The ends were cut back, 8 bases at V and 3 bases at J, with 17 bases in the middle. Here the CDR3 reads CASSTATSFYEQYF. Here the CDR3 DNA reads TGTGCCAGCTCGACAGCTACATCTTTCTACGAGCAGTACTTC.

V and J are TRBV19 and TRBJ1-5, with 10 bases fitting TRBD1. Germline-derived CDR1 and CDR2 are LNHDA and SQIVND (reference sequence). V lost 4 bases, J lost 1 base, and 1 base stayed unmatched. This CDR3 has 15 residues. CDR3: CASSRQGASNQPQHF. The CDR3 nucleotides read TGTGCCAGTAGTAGACAGGGGGCAAGCAATCAGCCCCAGCATTTT. Full variable domain (rest looked up from reference TRBV19 and TRBJ1-5): DGGITQSPKYLFRKEGQNVTLSCEQNLNHDAMYWYRQDPGQGLRLIYYSQIVNDFQKGDIAEGYSVSREKKESFPLTVTSAQKNPTAFYLCASSRQGASNQPQHFGDGTRLSIL.

With respect to this clone: The junction departs from germline at one end; a sequencing error may be responsible. The chain employs TRBV24-1 and TRBJ2-1; 9 bases line up with TRBD2. The length of the CDR3 is 16 residues. CDR1 and CDR2 from the germline V gene are KGHDR and SFDVKD. The CDR3 loop reads CATSDRLAASFNEQFF. The CDR3 DNA follows: TGTGCCACCAGTGACCGACTAGCGGCCTCCTTCAATGAGCAGTTCTTC.

This clone was seen only a few times. V gene TRBV7-9 combines with J gene TRBJ2-7, with TRBD1 matching 7 bases. The junction had 11 bases not matched to a gene; V was cut back by 5 bases and J by 1 base. The germline V gene has CDR1 SEHNR and CDR2 FQNEAQ (reference sequence). This CDR3 is built from 16 residues. CDR3 nucleotide sequence: TGTGCCAGCAGCGTAAAGGGGGCCCGGGGTTCCTACGAGCAGTACTTC. The encoded protein is CASSVKGARGSYEQYF.

The chain carries TRBV19 and TRBJ1-4; D perhaps matches TRBD1 (5 bases). Germline CDR1 and CDR2: LNHDA and SQIVND (reference sequence). The CDR3 is made up of 15 amino acids. V shed 2 bases and J shed 2 bases, with 9 bases lying between them. CDR3 in amino acids: CASSILGLTNEKLFF. The CDR3 DNA follows: TGTGCCAGTAGTATACTGGGACTGACTAATGAAAAACTGTTTTTT.

V usage is TRBV9 and J usage is TRBJ2-3; 10 nucleotides agree with TRBD2. The CDR3 totals 18 residues. The trim removed 3 bases at V and 4 bases at J, leaving 14 bases unmatched. Germline V gives CDR1 SGDLS, CDR2 YYNGEE. The CDR3 DNA reads TGTGCCAGCAGCGCAACCTCGAGGGGACTAGCGAGGTCAGATACGCAGTATTTT. This encodes CASSATSRGLARSDTQYF.

This clone has ten or more counts. This sequence joins TRBV7-9 and TRBJ2-2, with 10 bases that match TRBD2. CDR3 length: 16 residues. Germline V gene sequence: CDR1 SEHNR, CDR2 FQNEAQ (reference sequence). The junction had 4 bases not matched to a gene; V was cut back by 5 bases and J by 1 base. This chain's CDR3 is CASSPPSGRNTGELFF. The CDR3 DNA is TGTGCCAGCAGCCCCCCTAGCGGGAGGAACACCGGGGAGCTGTTTTTT.

The V call is TRBV19, the J call TRBJ2-5, with 10 positions matching TRBD2. The V gene's germline CDR1 is LNHDA and CDR2 SQIVND (reference sequence). This CDR3 region has 17 residues. J gave up 2 bases and V 6 bases, and 12 bases lay outside the gene matches. CDR3 in DNA: TGTGCCAGTAGACCCCCGGGGAGAGCGGGAGGGCAAGAGACCCAGTACTTC. This codes for CASRPPGRAGGQETQYF.

The rearrangement uses TRBV30 and TRBJ2-3, with TRBD2 matching over 9 bases. The germline CDR1 and CDR2 sequences are GTSNPN and SVGIG (reference sequence). The length of the CDR3 is 14 residues. V lost 5 bases and J lost 4; bases outside the gene matches: 7. CDR3 nucleotides: TGTGCCTGGGTTAGCGGGAGTGGAGCAGATACGCAGTATTTT. Its translation: CAWVSGSGADTQYF.

This chain connects TRBV7-3 to TRBJ1-1; D is possibly TRBD1 (6 bases). Germline values: CDR1 SGHTA, CDR2 FQGTGA. The CDR3 length is 16 residues. Trimming took off 1 base at V and 1 base at J, with 13 bases between the two ends. CDR3 sequence reads: CASSLNTRGRNTEAFF. In nucleotides, the CDR3 is TGTGCCAGCAGCTTAAACACCCGGGGGCGGAACACTGAAGCTTTCTTT.

The chain couples TRBV2 to TRBJ2-2; 11 positions match TRBD2. V lost 4 bases and J lost 7; bases outside the gene matches: 14. There are 18 residues in the CDR3. The germline CDR1 and CDR2 sequences are SNHLY and FYNNEI. DNA for the CDR3: TGTGCCAGCAGTGGGGTTACTAGCGGGAGAATTGGTAACGGGGAGCTGTTTTTT. Translated, it gives CASSGVTSGRIGNGELFF.

The chain combines TRBV30 with TRBJ1-2, with a possible D match to TRBD1 (5 bases). This CDR3 has 14 residues. V was trimmed by 2 bases and J by 4 bases, leaving 14 bases between them. Germline loops: CDR1 GTSNPN, CDR2 SVGIG (reference sequence). Here the CDR3 reads CAWSSGTWGYGYTF. CDR3 nucleotides: TGTGCCTGGAGTTCTGGGACGTGGGGCTATGGCTACACCTTC.

The table lists this clone with a count of one. CDR3 protein: CASSTGTEAFF. The DNA for the CDR3 is TGTGCCAGCAGTACAGGCACTGAAGCTTTCTTT. The rearrangement joins TRBV5-5 to TRBJ1-1; TRBD1 might be the D (5 bases). Germline CDR1 reads SGHKS; CDR2 reads YYEKEE (reference sequence). The V end lost 5 bases, the J end lost 4 bases, and 6 bases lay between the germline ends. The CDR3 loop spans 11 amino acids.

The chain carries TRBV18 and TRBJ2-5; D is possibly TRBD1 (6 bases). V dropped 4 bases and J dropped 5 bases, with 11 bases sitting between them. CDR3 length: 13 residues. The germline gives CDR1 KGHSH, CDR2 LQKENI. CDR3: CASSRQASETQYF. CDR3 coding DNA: TGTGCCAGCTCACGACAGGCTTCGGAGACCCAGTACTTC.

The gene calls are TRBV3-1 (or the pseudogene TRBV3-2) and TRBJ2-3, with D unclear. Trimming shortened V by 1 base and J by 0 bases, and 5 bases separated the two germline ends. From germline, CDR1 is LGHDT and CDR2 YNNKEL (reference sequence). This CDR3 region has 14 residues. CDR3 sequence: CASSQGASTDTQYF. As DNA, the CDR3 is TGTGCCAGCAGCCAAGGGGCCAGCACAGATACGCAGTATTTT.

This clone came up once. The CDR3 sequence is CATGPGQGARHEQFF. The CDR3 DNA follows: TGTGCCACCGGACCGGGACAGGGGGCACGTCATGAGCAGTTCTTC. The rearrangement links TRBV24-1 to TRBJ2-1; 12 positions agree with TRBD1. Germline V CDR1 and CDR2: KGHDR, SFDVKD. This CDR3 is built from 15 residues. With V trimmed by 9 bases and J by 8 bases, 10 bases remained unmatched.

This clone appeared a few times. V is TRBV6-5 and J is TRBJ2-3, with D uncertain. Germline values: CDR1 MNHEY, CDR2 SVGAGI. V was clipped by 6 bases and J by 4 bases, with 8 bases between them. The CDR3 loop spans 12 amino acids. The CDR3 DNA reads TGTGCCAGCAGCTCCGTACCAGATACGCAGTATTTT. Amino acids: CASSSVPDTQYF.

There are a few counts of this clone. This chain joins TRBV5-4 and TRBJ2-1; TRBD1 might be the D (6 bases). This CDR3 contains 13 residues. Germline V CDR1 and CDR2: SGHNT, YYREEE (reference sequence). V was pared by 4 bases and J by 6 bases, with 11 bases between. CDR3 sequence reads: CASSEATGNEQFF. In nucleotides, the CDR3 is TGTGCCAGCAGCGAAGCGACAGGCAATGAGCAGTTCTTC.